Listed below are T cell receptor beta chains from one sample, sequenced in a study of regulatory T cells in long-lasting Graves disease. TCRdb fed the multiplex PCR reads into MiXCR, producing one record per CDR3 protein. The sample lists roughly 450,000 distinct CDR3 sequences, about 20% occurring once. The input for sequencing was peripheral blood mononuclear cells (PBMCs), taken when the disease was refractory, from a patient treated with antithyroid drugs. Receptors originate from a female donor with Graves disease. Both conserved end residues are part of each CDR3. Fields, in order: clone size, V gene, J gene, D gene, CDR3 protein, CDR3 DNA. The D gene is left open where the match is weak. Clone size is stated in some rows and not others, as once, few, many or a class when expanded.

few	TRBV4-1	TRBJ2-7	NA	CASSQDIWQEDYEQYF	TGCGCCAGCAGCCAAGATATATGGCAGGAGGACTACGAGCAGTACTTC
few	TRBV9	TRBJ2-5	TRBD2	CASSVGSTPGGRETQYF	TGTGCCAGCAGCGTGGGATCCACCCCGGGAGGGCGAGAGACCCAGTACTTC
many	TRBV28	TRBJ2-5	TRBD2	CASSLDRDLAGGKETQYF	TGTGCCAGCAGTTTGGACAGGGATCTAGCGGGAGGTAAAGAGACCCAGTACTTC
NA	TRBV7-9	TRBJ2-7	NA	CASSLAEGSVFPVSSYEQYF	TGTGCCAGCAGCTTAGCGGAAGGGTCTGTGTTCCCGGTGAGCTCCTACGAGCAGTACTTC
many	TRBV28	TRBJ1-1	NA	CASSQLGGSTEAFF	TGTGCCAGCAGCCAATTAGGGGGATCCACTGAAGCTTTCTTT
few	TRBV29-1	TRBJ2-2	NA	CSGQSQDTGELFF	TGCAGCGGCCAGAGTCAGGACACCGGGGAGCTGTTTTTT
NA	TRBV6-1	TRBJ2-5	NA	CASSDRTAGGETQYF	TGTGCCAGCTCTGACAGGACAGCCGGGGGGGAGACCCAGTACTTC
many	TRBV12-3/TRBV12-4	TRBJ1-5	TRBD1	CASRGQGKTQPQHF	TGTGCCAGCAGGGGACAGGGGAAGACTCAGCCCCAGCATTTT
NA	TRBV11-2	TRBJ2-1	TRBD2	CASSMGLAGFDEQFF	TGTGCCAGCAGCATGGGACTAGCTGGATTCGATGAGCAGTTCTTC
NA	TRBV9	TRBJ2-2	NA	CASSGHVSGELFF	TGTGCCAGCAGCGGACACGTGAGCGGGGAGCTGTTTTTT
many	TRBV28	TRBJ1-1	NA	CASSFDPKDLVVAEAFF	TGTGCCAGCAGTTTCGACCCAAAGGATTTAGTCGTTGCCGAAGCTTTCTTT
many	TRBV20-1	TRBJ1-5	NA	CSASDLGQPQHF	TGCAGTGCTAGTGACCTTGGTCAGCCCCAGCATTTT
NA	TRBV4-2	TRBJ1-1	NA	CASSHMNTEAFF	TGTGCCTCCTCTCATATGAACACTGAAGCTTTCTTT
few	TRBV5-6	TRBJ2-3	NA	CASSKEGQISTDTQYF	TGTGCCAGCAGCAAAGAGGGACAAATTAGCACAGATACGCAGTATTTT
NA	TRBV5-1	TRBJ1-6	TRBD1	CASSLGRDRVDNSPLRF	TGCGCCAGCAGCTTGGGCCGGGACAGGGTGGATAATTCACCCCTCCGCTTT
NA	TRBV7-9	TRBJ2-7	NA	CASSLGLWGEAPYEQYF	TGTGCCAGCAGCTTAGGATTATGGGGGGAGGCTCCCTACGAGCAGTACTTC
once	TRBV2	TRBJ2-7	NA	CTSSEWVAKDYEQYF	TGTACCAGCAGTGAATGGGTAGCGAAGGACTACGAGCAGTACTTC
NA	TRBV6-1	TRBJ2-7	TRBD2	CASSSSGTSSYEQYF	TGTGCCAGCAGCTCCAGCGGGACTTCATCCTACGAGCAGTACTTC
many	TRBV7-8	TRBJ2-2	NA	CASSPETGELFF	TGTGCCAGCAGCCCCGAAACCGGGGAGCTGTTTTTT
NA	TRBV6-2/TRBV6-3	TRBJ2-5	NA	CASSSHRDRQETQYF	TGTGCCAGCAGTTCCCACCGGGACCGACAAGAGACCCAGTACTTC
few	TRBV10-3	TRBJ2-3	NA	CAISGPLGTDTQYF	TGTGCCATCAGTGGCCCGTTAGGGACAGATACGCAGTATTTT
many	TRBV28	TRBJ1-5	NA	CASSLWGRGGNQPQHF	TGTGCCAGCAGTTTATGGGGCCGGGGCGGCAATCAGCCCCAGCATTTT
NA	TRBV28	TRBJ2-3	NA	CASSFGRNTDTQYF	TGTGCCAGCAGTTTTGGCAGAAACACAGATACGCAGTATTTT
NA	TRBV27	TRBJ2-3	TRBD1	CASSLRTGGSGTQYF	TGTGCCAGCAGTTTAAGGACAGGGGGATCGGGTACGCAGTATTTT
many	TRBV27	TRBJ2-5	TRBD2	CASSLGPLRGGGGDQYF	TGTGCCAGCAGTCTCGGCCCCCTCAGGGGCGGGGGGGGGGACCAGTACTTC
NA	TRBV5-1	TRBJ1-6	NA	CASSLVAADNSPLHF	TGCGCCAGCAGCTTGGTAGCGGCGGATAATTCACCCCTCCACTTT
NA	TRBV7-9	TRBJ2-2	TRBD2	CASSSPSGANTGELFF	TGTGCCAGCAGCAGCCCTAGCGGGGCGAACACCGGGGAGCTGTTTTTT
NA	TRBV5-1	TRBJ2-7	NA	CASSGALQGSYEQYF	TGCGCCAGCAGCGGCGCCCTACAGGGCTCCTACGAGCAGTACTTC
many	TRBV6-1	TRBJ2-2	NA	CASSLTAGELFF	TGTGCCAGCAGCCTCACGGCCGGGGAGCTGTTTTTT
many	TRBV27	TRBJ1-2	NA	CASSPGNYGYTF	TGTGCCAGCAGCCCAGGGAACTATGGCTACACCTTC
few	TRBV29-1	TRBJ1-1	TRBD1	CSADLAGDRRNTEAFF	TGCAGCGCAGACCTGGCCGGGGACAGACGGAACACTGAAGCTTTCTTT
NA	TRBV9	TRBJ2-5	NA	CASSGFQGTEGVKETQYF	TGTGCCAGCAGCGGATTTCAGGGTACCGAGGGGGTCAAAGAGACCCAGTACTTC
NA	TRBV27	TRBJ2-1	TRBD1	CASSPIGQAMYNEQFF	TGTGCCAGCAGTCCGATCGGACAGGCGATGTACAATGAGCAGTTCTTC
NA	TRBV24-1	TRBJ2-3	NA	CATSEADTQYF	TGTGCCACCTCCGAGGCAGATACGCAGTATTTT
few	TRBV3-1	TRBJ1-2	NA	CASSQFVRGGTSLNYGYTF	TGTGCCAGCAGTCAATTTGTTCGGGGCGGAACTTCTCTTAACTATGGCTACACCTTC
few	TRBV30	TRBJ2-7	NA	CAWSFSSYEQYF	TGTGCCTGGAGTTTTTCCTCCTACGAGCAGTACTTC
many	TRBV7-3	TRBJ2-5	TRBD2	CASSPGTSGIYETQYF	TGTGCCAGCAGCCCCGGGACTAGCGGGATTTATGAGACCCAGTACTTC
NA	TRBV28	TRBJ2-7	NA	CASSLSWVSEQYF	TGTGCCAGCAGTTTAAGTTGGGTTAGCGAGCAGTACTTC
few	TRBV9	TRBJ1-2	NA	CASSGTGPRITF	TGTGCCAGCAGCGGAACGGGGCCGCGGATCACCTTC
few	TRBV28	TRBJ2-7	TRBD2	CASSPSWGTRSFEQYF	TGTGCCAGCAGCCCTTCTTGGGGGACTAGATCCTTCGAGCAGTACTTC
NA	TRBV15	TRBJ1-2	NA	CATSRGEGAGYTF	TGTGCCACCAGCAGAGGGGAAGGGGCGGGATACACCTTC
many	TRBV11-1	TRBJ1-1	TRBD1	CASSPRRQGARRNTEAFF	TGTGCCAGCAGCCCCCGCAGACAGGGGGCGCGACGGAACACTGAAGCTTTCTTT
NA	TRBV28	TRBJ2-5	TRBD1	CASSSGDRSQETQYF	TGTGCCAGCAGTTCTGGGGACAGGTCCCAAGAGACCCAGTACTTC
few	TRBV29-1	TRBJ2-2	NA	CSVEGASGELFF	TGCAGCGTTGAAGGAGCGTCCGGGGAGCTGTTTTTT
many	TRBV20-1	TRBJ2-7	TRBD1	CSATTISYRDRGKPYEQYF	TGCAGTGCTACGACGATTTCCTACCGGGACAGGGGGAAACCCTACGAGCAGTACTTC
NA	TRBV7-3	TRBJ2-5	NA	CASSPPNILGETQYF	TGTGCCAGCAGCCCCCCGAACATTCTGGGAGAGACCCAGTACTTC
many	TRBV7-2	TRBJ2-5	NA	CASSTPRGQETQYF	TGTGCCAGCAGCACCCCCCGTGGCCAAGAGACCCAGTACTTC
many	TRBV3-1	TRBJ2-5	NA	CASSQDPFETQYF	TGTGCCAGCAGCCAAGACCCCTTTGAGACCCAGTACTTC
many	TRBV5-5	TRBJ1-1	NA	CASSSGQRNTEAFF	TGTGCCAGCAGCTCCGGACAGCGCAACACTGAAGCTTTCTTT
many	TRBV28	TRBJ1-5	NA	CASSFGGYQPQHF	TGTGCCAGCAGTTTCGGTGGGTATCAGCCCCAGCATTTT
NA	TRBV27	TRBJ2-3	TRBD2	CASIGLAGVSDTQYF	TGTGCCAGCATCGGACTAGCGGGAGTATCAGATACGCAGTATTTT
many	TRBV10-3	TRBJ2-5	NA	CAIKPEIQGIEVTQYF	TGTGCCATCAAACCTGAAATACAGGGTATTGAAGTGACCCAGTACTTC
many	TRBV28	TRBJ1-2	NA	CASSSSSGSGDGYTF	TGTGCCAGCAGCTCATCGTCAGGGAGTGGGGATGGCTACACCTTC